A single sample gave rise to the 25 T cell receptor beta chains below, sequenced in a study of cytomegalovirus exposure and HLA in healthy donors. Primers included in the PCR were 60 Vbeta and 13 Jbeta primers. Repertoires were generated with immunoSEQ multiplex PCR, while TCRdb's copy carries only in-frame clones and drops some. The data contain about 100,000 clones, roughly 73% of them singletons. Input material: PBMCs. These receptors all come from a woman aged 40 to 50 in good health and CMV-seronegative.

This clone has only a few counts. The chain employs TRBV4-1 and TRBJ2-7, with TRBD1 identical over 7 bases. The CDR3 spans 15 residues. V lost 2 bases and J lost 10; bases outside the gene matches: 14. CDR1 MGHRA and CDR2 YSYEKL come from the germline V gene. CDR3 residues: CASSQPHGRQGQQYF. The CDR3, as DNA: TGCGCCAGCAGCCAACCCCACGGCCGACAGGGCCAACAGTACTTC.

V gene TRBV30 combines with J gene TRBJ1-2, with 8 bases matching TRBD1. The germline gives CDR1 GTSNPN, CDR2 SVGIG (reference sequence). The CDR3 loop spans 14 amino acids. Germline trimming cut 4 bases from V and 7 bases from J; bases unmatched to any gene: 11. CDR3 region: CAWNGGTGGFGYTF. CDR3 DNA: TGTGCCTGGAATGGGGGGACAGGTGGTTTTGGCTACACCTTC.

The chain links TRBV5-1 to TRBJ2-1, with D maybe TRBD1 (5 bases). The CDR3 consists of 14 residues. CDR1 is SGHRS, CDR2 YFSETQ, per germline. The V end was cut by 0 bases, the J end by 3 bases, with 7 bases between. The CDR3 nucleotides read TGCGCCAGCAGCTTGGAGACAGTCTACAATGAGCAGTTCTTC. It translates to CASSLETVYNEQFF.

This clone was counted once. The V and J genes are TRBV7-9 and TRBJ1-1; D unclear. The V gene's germline CDR1 is SEHNR and CDR2 FQNEAQ (reference sequence). The germline V and J ends were trimmed by 6 bases and 5 bases, with 13 bases remaining between them. The CDR3 is 13 amino acids. Written as DNA, the CDR3 is TGTGCCAGCAGGCGAATGGAGGGTACTGAAGCTTTCTTT. Translation: CASRRMEGTEAFF.

The V call is TRBV7-2, the J call TRBJ1-6; no clear D. The CDR3 loop spans 15 amino acids. V lost 1 base and J 8 bases, leaving 12 bases between the germline ends. CDR1 is SGHTA and CDR2 is FQGNSA in the germline V gene. The CDR3 nucleotides read TGTGCCAGCAGCTTAGGCGGGTTAGGAGATTCACCCCTCCACTTT. It codes for CASSLGGLGDSPLHF. The full variable domain, in which reference TRBV7-2 and TRBJ1-6 provide the parts outside the CDR3, is GAGVSQSPSNKVTEKGKDVELRCDPISGHTALYWYRQSLGQGLEFLIYFQGNSAPDKSGLPSDRFSAERTGGSVSTLTIQRTQQEDSAVYLCASSLGGLGDSPLHFGNGTRLTVT.

This rearrangement joins TRBV29-1 to TRBJ2-3; D perhaps matches TRBD1 (6 bases). V was shortened by 4 bases and J by 6 bases, with 14 bases between the two germline ends. The V gene's germline CDR1 is SQVTM and CDR2 ANQGSEA. This CDR3 region has 13 residues. CDR3: CSVGRGGYDTQYF. The DNA for the CDR3 is TGCAGCGTTGGTCGAGGGGGATACGATACGCAGTATTTT.

This clone has ten or more counts. This chain connects TRBV4-3 to TRBJ2-3, with D possibly matching TRBD2 (7 bases). There are 17 residues in the CDR3. The germline CDR1 and CDR2 sequences are LGHNA and YSLEER. V was shortened by 3 bases and J by 4 bases, with 20 bases between the two germline ends. Here the CDR3 DNA reads TGCGCCAGCAGCCAGAGAGGTAGGGGGGGCATAGCAGATACGCAGTATTTT. This gives the protein CASSQRGRGGIADTQYF.

This chain links TRBV4-3 with TRBJ2-1; 10 bases match TRBD2. This CDR3 spans 15 amino acids. Germline V lookup: CDR1 LGHNA, CDR2 YSLEER. V shed 0 bases and J 9 bases; nucleotides not matched to a gene: 5. This chain's CDR3 is CASSQDSSGGLEQFF. CDR3 DNA sequence: TGCGCCAGCAGCCAAGATTCTAGCGGGGGCCTTGAGCAGTTCTTC.

The V and J genes are TRBV9 and TRBJ2-3; 12 bases line up with TRBD2. This CDR3 is built from 18 residues. The V and J ends lost 1 base and 4 bases, in that order; junction bases with no gene match: 10. Looked up from germline, CDR1 is SGDLS and CDR2 is YYNGEE. The DNA of the CDR3 is TGTGCCAGCAGCGTACTTCCTAGCGGGGGGGCTGGCGCAGATACGCAGTATTTT. This translates into CASSVLPSGGAGADTQYF.

This clone has just a few counts. V and J are TRBV13 and TRBJ2-2; 12 nucleotides align to TRBD2. The CDR3 runs to 17 residues. The V gene end was trimmed by 2 bases and the J gene end by 6 bases; junction bases not matched to a gene: 7. Looked up from germline, CDR1 is PRHDT and CDR2 is FYEKMQ (reference sequence). CDR3 coding DNA: TGTGCCAGCAGCTTAACTAGCGGGGGGCCGAGTTCCGGGGAGCTGTTTTTT. This sequence encodes CASSLTSGGPSSGELFF.

The genes are TRBV18 and TRBJ2-7; 9 nucleotides agree with TRBD1. Losses at the gene ends were 3 bases for V and 3 bases for J; bases not matched to a gene: 3. CDR3 length equals 14 residues. Germline values: CDR1 KGHSH, CDR2 LQKENI. The CDR3 loop is CASSPRDRDYEQYF. CDR3 DNA: TGTGCCAGCTCACCCCGGGACAGGGACTACGAGCAGTACTTC.

The rearrangement links TRBV6-5 to TRBJ1-6; the D gene is possibly TRBD1 (6 bases). V gave up 2 bases and J gave up 8 bases, with 16 bases separating them. Germline loops: CDR1 MNHEY, CDR2 SVGAGI. There are 16 residues in the CDR3. The CDR3, as DNA: TGTGCCAGCAGTTACGATTTGCAGGGGCAGGATTCACCCCTCCACTTT. This sequence encodes CASSYDLQGQDSPLHF.

V is TRBV9 and J is TRBJ2-1; maybe TRBD1 (6 bases). Germline-derived CDR1 and CDR2 are SGDLS and YYNGEE. Trimming stripped 2 bases from V and 6 bases from J, with 12 bases between. The CDR3 has 14 amino acids. CDR3 residues: CASSVRQGFNEQFF. The CDR3 nucleotides read TGTGCCAGCAGCGTCAGGCAGGGGTTCAATGAGCAGTTCTTC.

The gene calls are TRBV7-3 and TRBJ2-3; unclear D gene. The CDR3 length is 13 residues. V lost 5 bases, J lost 4 bases, and 10 bases lay in between. CDR1 SGHTA and CDR2 FQGTGA come from the germline V gene. CDR3 sequence reads: CASSPVAADTQYF. CDR3 DNA: TGTGCCAGCAGCCCCGTGGCGGCAGATACGCAGTATTTT.

The chain links TRBV15 to TRBJ2-3, with D perhaps matching TRBD1 (6 bases). Germline CDR1 LNHNV, CDR2 YYDKDF (reference sequence). Trimming took 6 bases from V and 10 from J, leaving 14 bases between them. This CDR3 is 12 amino acids long. The CDR3 nucleotides read TGTGCCACCAGTCTGAGGGGGAGAGCGCAGTATTTT. Encoded protein: CATSLRGRAQYF.

The genes are TRBV5-1 and TRBJ2-3; 7 positions match TRBD2. V dropped 4 bases and J dropped 1; count of bases not matched to a gene: 9. In germline, CDR1 is SGHRS, CDR2 YFSETQ. The CDR3 totals 16 residues. The CDR3 coding sequence is TGCGCCAGCAGCACTAGCCTTGGGGGGGGCACAGATACGCAGTATTTT. Amino acids: CASSTSLGGGTDTQYF.

The V call is TRBV2, the J call TRBJ2-7; 9 bases agree with TRBD1. The CDR3 has 16 amino acids. V lost 7 bases, J lost 3 bases, and 13 bases stayed unmatched. The germline V gene encodes CDR1 SNHLY and CDR2 FYNNEI. For the CDR3, the DNA is TGTGCCAGCATCTGGACAGGGGCCACAATAGTCTACGAGCAGTACTTC. As protein: CASIWTGATIVYEQYF.

V is TRBV2 and J is TRBJ2-3; 13 positions agree with TRBD2. V lost 5 bases, J lost 6 bases, and 5 bases stayed unmatched. The CDR3 has 15 residues. The germline CDR1 and CDR2 sequences are SNHLY and FYNNEI. DNA of the CDR3: TGTGCCAGCAGTTGGACTAGCGGGGGTTCTGATACGCAGTATTTT. Protein product: CASSWTSGGSDTQYF.

The rearrangement links TRBV7-2 to TRBJ2-3; D is uncertain. Germline loops: CDR1 SGHTA, CDR2 FQGNSA. The ends were cut back, 3 bases at V and 3 bases at J, with 4 bases in the middle. The CDR3 contains 12 residues. CDR3 amino acids: CASSFQTDTQYF. CDR3 nucleotide sequence: TGTGCCAGCAGCTTTCAGACAGATACGCAGTATTTT.

The V and J genes are TRBV28 and TRBJ1-2; D might be TRBD1 (5 bases). Trimming took 6 bases from V and 3 from J, leaving 11 bases between them. The V gene's germline CDR1 is MDHEN and CDR2 SYDVKM. This CDR3 region has 13 residues. CDR3 DNA sequence: TGTGCCAGCAGCCGCGACAGCTACTATGGCTACACCTTC. Its protein is CASSRDSYYGYTF.

The chain is built from TRBV5-4 and TRBJ2-7, with 10 bases matching TRBD2. The CDR3 consists of 16 residues. V was clipped by 1 base and J by 0 bases; unmatched bases: 4. Germline-derived CDR1 and CDR2 are SGHNT and YYREEE (reference sequence). CDR3 residues: CASSLSGGVYSYEQYF. The CDR3 DNA reads TGTGCCAGCAGCTTGAGCGGGGGGGTATACTCCTACGAGCAGTACTTC.

The V call is TRBV2, the J call TRBJ1-5; D perhaps matches TRBD1 (6 bases). The germline V gene has CDR1 SNHLY and CDR2 FYNNEI. V was pared by 8 bases and J by 3 bases, with 11 bases between. The CDR3 loop spans 13 amino acids. DNA for the CDR3: TGTGCCAGCGTCCGGGACAACAATCAGCCCCAGCATTTT. The encoded protein is CASVRDNNQPQHF.

The chain uses TRBV30 and TRBJ1-6, with 11 bases identical to TRBD1. This CDR3 is built from 16 residues. Germline V lookup: CDR1 GTSNPN, CDR2 SVGIG (reference sequence). V lost 1 base and J lost 5; bases outside the gene matches: 4. CDR3 loop: CAWSAPGQGDNSPLHF. The CDR3 DNA is TGTGCCTGGAGTGCTCCGGGACAGGGGGATAATTCACCCCTCCACTTT.

The V gene is TRBV30, the J gene TRBJ1-3; 7 positions match TRBD1. Germline lookup yields CDR1 GTSNPN and CDR2 SVGIG (reference sequence). V lost 3 bases, J lost 4 bases, and 9 bases stayed unmatched. The CDR3 loop spans 15 amino acids. The CDR3 sequence is CAWSPTGAPGNTIYF. CDR3 nucleotides: TGTGCCTGGAGCCCTACAGGGGCTCCGGGAAACACCATATATTTT.

V is TRBV5-1 and J is TRBJ2-5, with 7 bases fitting TRBD1. The V segment lost 4 bases and the J segment 2 bases; nucleotides outside the gene matches: 8. Germline V gene lookup returns CDR1 SGHRS and CDR2 YFSETQ. This CDR3 has 15 residues. CDR3 in amino acids: CASSERQGPQETQYF. The CDR3 DNA reads TGCGCCAGCAGCGAGAGACAGGGCCCGCAAGAGACCCAGTACTTC.